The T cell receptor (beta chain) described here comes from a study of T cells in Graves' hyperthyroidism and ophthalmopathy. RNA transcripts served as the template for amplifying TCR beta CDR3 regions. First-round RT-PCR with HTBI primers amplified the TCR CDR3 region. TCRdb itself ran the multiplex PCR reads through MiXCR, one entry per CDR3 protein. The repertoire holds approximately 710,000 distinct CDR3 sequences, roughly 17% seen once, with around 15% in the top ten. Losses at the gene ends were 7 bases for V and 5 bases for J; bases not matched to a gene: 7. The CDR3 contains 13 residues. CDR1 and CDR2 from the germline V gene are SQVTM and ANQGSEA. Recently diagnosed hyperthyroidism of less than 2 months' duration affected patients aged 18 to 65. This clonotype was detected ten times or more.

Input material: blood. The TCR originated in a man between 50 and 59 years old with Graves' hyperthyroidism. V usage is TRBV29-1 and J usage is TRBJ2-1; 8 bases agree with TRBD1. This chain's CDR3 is CSAGDRSNNEQFF. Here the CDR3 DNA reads TGCAGCGCCGGGGACAGGTCAAACAATGAGCAGTTCTTC.